A single T cell receptor beta chain is shown here with its context. Extraction of PBMCs used roughly 9.3 ml of fresh peripheral blood. The entry originates in a study of T cells in Graves' hyperthyroidism and ophthalmopathy. Template material for amplifying TCR beta CDR3 regions consisted of RNA transcripts. HTBI primers were employed in a first-round RT-PCR of the TCR CDR3. TCRdb used MiXCR to reprocess the multiplex PCR reads, holding one entry per CDR3 protein. The data show nearly 750,000 distinct CDR3 sequences, about 35% seen once. The CDR3 length is 17 residues. Germline V gene sequence: CDR1 SGHDT, CDR2 YYEEEE. The ends were cut back, 6 bases at V and 5 bases at J, with 27 bases in the middle.

The TCR comes from a woman in her forties with Graves' hyperthyroidism. The sequencing input was blood. V usage is TRBV5-6 and J usage is TRBJ2-7, with D perhaps matching TRBD2 (6 bases). The CDR3 nucleotides are TGTGCCAGCACTTCATTCGAGCTGGGGGGAGGCCCTGACGAGCAGTACTTC. Its protein product is CASTSFELGGGPDEQYF.